The present T cell receptor (beta chain) was sequenced within a study of OX40 agonist ivuxolimab in advanced cancers. Study-wide context: Patients were treated with ivuxolimab, an agonistic anti-OX40 (CD134) antibody.

Germline CDR1 reads SGHVS; CDR2 reads FQNEAQ. J gave up 4 bases and V 2 bases, and 9 bases lay outside the gene matches. This CDR3 contains 18 residues. Generated by immunoSEQ multiplex PCR, the TCRdb table keeps only in-frame clones and is missing some. The sample lists tens of thousands of clones; roughly 90% were seen once. Sample: CD4+ or CD8+ T cells sorted from blood, taken in a trial of the OX40 agonist ivuxolimab. The sequence was collected from an adult with an advanced solid tumor such as melanoma, head and neck, liver or kidney cancer. This chain connects TRBV7-8 to TRBJ2-6; 9 bases are shared with TRBD2. CDR3 sequence (DNA): TGTGCCAGCAGCTTAACTACAGCGGGAGGTTCGGGGGCCAACGTCCTGACTTTC. Protein product: CASSLTTAGGSGANVLTF. Using reference TRBV7-8 and TRBJ2-6 for the parts outside the CDR3, the full variable domain is GAGVSQSPRYKVAKRGQDVALRCDPISGHVSLFWYQQALGQGPEFLTYFQNEAQLDKSGLPSDRFFAERPEGSVSTLKIQRTQQEDSAVYLCASSLTTAGGSGANVLTFGAGSRLTVL.